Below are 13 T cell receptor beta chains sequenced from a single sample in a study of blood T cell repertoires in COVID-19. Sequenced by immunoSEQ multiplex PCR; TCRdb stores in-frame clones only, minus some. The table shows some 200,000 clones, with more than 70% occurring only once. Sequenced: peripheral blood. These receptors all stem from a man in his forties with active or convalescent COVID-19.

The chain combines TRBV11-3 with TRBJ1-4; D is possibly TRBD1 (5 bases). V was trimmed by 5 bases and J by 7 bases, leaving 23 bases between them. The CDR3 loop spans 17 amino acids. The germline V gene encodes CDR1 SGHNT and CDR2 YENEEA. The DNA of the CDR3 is TGTGCCAGCAGCCCCAGACCCCGCGGGACGCGTACTGAAAAACTGTTTTTT. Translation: CASSPRPRGTRTEKLFF.

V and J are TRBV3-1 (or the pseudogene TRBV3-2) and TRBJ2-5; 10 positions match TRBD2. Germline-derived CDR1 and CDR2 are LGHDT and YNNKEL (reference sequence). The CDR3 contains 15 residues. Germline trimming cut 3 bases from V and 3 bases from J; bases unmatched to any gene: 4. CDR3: CASSHGLAEKETQYF. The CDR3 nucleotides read TGTGCCAGCAGCCACGGACTAGCGGAAAAAGAGACCCAGTACTTC.

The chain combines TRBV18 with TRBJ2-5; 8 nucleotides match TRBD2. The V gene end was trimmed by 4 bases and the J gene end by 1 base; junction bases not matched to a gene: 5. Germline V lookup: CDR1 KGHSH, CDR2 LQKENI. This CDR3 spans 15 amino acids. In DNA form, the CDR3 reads TGTGCCAGCTCACGGCTAAGCGGGGGCCAAGAGACCCAGTACTTC. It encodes CASSRLSGGQETQYF.

The CDR3 bases are TGTGCCAGCAGCCTTCAAGGGGCTTCTGGGGCCAACGTCCTGACTTTC. Its protein is CASSLQGASGANVLTF. The chain combines TRBV7-8 with TRBJ2-6; TRBD1 might be the D (5 bases). This CDR3 has 16 amino acids. Germline V gene sequence: CDR1 SGHVS, CDR2 FQNEAQ. V was pared by 5 bases and J by 1 base, with 12 bases between. Based on the CDR3 plus reference TRBV7-8 and TRBJ2-6, the full variable domain is GAGVSQSPRYKVAKRGQDVALRCDPISGHVSLFWYQQALGQGPEFLTYFQNEAQLDKSGLPSDRFFAERPEGSVSTLKIQRTQQEDSAVYLCASSLQGASGANVLTFGAGSRLTVL.

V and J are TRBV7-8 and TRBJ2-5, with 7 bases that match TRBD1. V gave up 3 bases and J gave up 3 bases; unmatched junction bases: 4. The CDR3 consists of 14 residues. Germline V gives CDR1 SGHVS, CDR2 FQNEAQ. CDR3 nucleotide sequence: TGTGCCAGCAGCTTGGACAGGCTCAAAGAGACCCAGTACTTC. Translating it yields CASSLDRLKETQYF.

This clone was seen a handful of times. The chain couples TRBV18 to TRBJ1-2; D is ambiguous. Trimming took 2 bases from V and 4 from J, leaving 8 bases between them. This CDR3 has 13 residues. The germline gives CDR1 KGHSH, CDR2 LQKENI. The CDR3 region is CASSPIDIYGYTF. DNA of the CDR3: TGTGCCAGCTCACCAATCGACATCTATGGCTACACCTTC. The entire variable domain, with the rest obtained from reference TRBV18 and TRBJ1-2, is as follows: NAGVMQNPRHLVRRRGQEARLRCSPMKGHSHVYWYRQLPEEGLKFMVYLQKENIIDESGMPKERFSAEFPKEGPSILRIQQVVRGDSAAYFCASSPIDIYGYTFGSGTRLTVV.

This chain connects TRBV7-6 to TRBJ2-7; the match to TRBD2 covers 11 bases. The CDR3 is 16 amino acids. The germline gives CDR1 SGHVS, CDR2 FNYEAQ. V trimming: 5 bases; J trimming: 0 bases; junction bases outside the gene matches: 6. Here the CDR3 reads CASSRTSGGASYEQYF. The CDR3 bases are TGTGCCAGCAGCCGAACTAGCGGGGGCGCCTCCTACGAGCAGTACTTC.

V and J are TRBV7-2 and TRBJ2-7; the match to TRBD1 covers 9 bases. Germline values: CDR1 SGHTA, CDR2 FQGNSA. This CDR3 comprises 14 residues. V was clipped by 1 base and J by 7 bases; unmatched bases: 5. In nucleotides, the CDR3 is TGTGCCAGCAGCTTAGACAGGGGGCGCCGGGAGCAGTACTTC. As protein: CASSLDRGRREQYF.

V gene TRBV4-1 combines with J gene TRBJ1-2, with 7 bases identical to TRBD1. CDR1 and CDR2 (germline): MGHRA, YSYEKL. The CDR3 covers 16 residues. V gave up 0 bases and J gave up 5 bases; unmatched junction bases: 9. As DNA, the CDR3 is TGCGCCAGCAGCCAAGATGAGACAGGGCGGATTTATGGCTACACCTTC. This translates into CASSQDETGRIYGYTF.

The CDR3 coding sequence is TGTGCCAGCAGCTTAAGGGACACTTATGGCTACACCTTC. As protein: CASSLRDTYGYTF. V is TRBV5-5 and J is TRBJ1-2, with D maybe TRBD1 (6 bases). V was shortened by 2 bases and J by 5 bases, with 10 bases between the two germline ends. This CDR3 has 13 amino acids. The germline gives CDR1 SGHKS, CDR2 YYEKEE (reference sequence).

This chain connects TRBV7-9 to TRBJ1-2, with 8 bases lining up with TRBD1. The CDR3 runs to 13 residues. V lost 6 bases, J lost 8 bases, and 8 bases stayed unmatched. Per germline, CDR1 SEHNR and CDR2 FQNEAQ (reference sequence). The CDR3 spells CASRQRTGNGYTF. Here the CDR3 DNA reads TGTGCCAGCAGGCAGAGGACAGGGAACGGCTACACCTTC.

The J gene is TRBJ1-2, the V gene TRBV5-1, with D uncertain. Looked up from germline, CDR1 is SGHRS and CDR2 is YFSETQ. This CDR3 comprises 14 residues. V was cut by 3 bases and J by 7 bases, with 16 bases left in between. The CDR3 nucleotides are TGCGCCAGCAGCTCCCTCTCTGGAGGGTCTGGCTACACCTTC. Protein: CASSSLSGGSGYTF.

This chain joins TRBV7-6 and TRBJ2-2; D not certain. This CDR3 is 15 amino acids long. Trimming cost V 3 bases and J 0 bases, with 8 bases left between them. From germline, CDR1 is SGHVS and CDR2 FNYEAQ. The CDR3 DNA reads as TGTGCCAGCAGCTTTGGAGCTGCGAACACCGGGGAGCTGTTTTTT. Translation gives CASSFGAANTGELFF.